Sequencing of this T cell receptor beta chain was carried out in a study of blood T cells in healthy people across ages. The sample providers were healthy Caucasian people from Russia, aged about 6 to 90. Details on this clonotype: What it recognizes is unknown.

The CDR3 runs 12 residues. Germline CDR1 reads SNHLY; CDR2 reads FYNNEI. V lost 8 bases, J lost 8 bases, and 12 bases lay in between. Regarding the study as a whole: Whereas aged donors had fewer naive CD4+ cells, long-lived donors had more of them and higher diversity.

A second PCR of about 6 to 12 cycles used a sample-barcoded 5' primer and a J-beta primer mix. TCRdb called the 5' RACE reads again in MiXCR, with one record for every CDR3 protein. This sample has about 1 million distinct CDR3 sequences, with 35% to 50% found just once. The receptor was derived from an older woman in good health. Sequenced input: blood. The chain employs TRBV2 and TRBJ1-4, with TRBD1 as a possible D gene (5 bases). CDR3 DNA: TGTGCCAGCGGCAGGGATCGCGAAAAACTGTTTTTT. Translating it yields CASGRDREKLFF.